This T cell receptor (beta chain) was sequenced for a study of shared clonotypes between healthy human individuals. Findings of the study overall: Sorted-subset samples were not fully sequenced, rarefaction indicated.

TCRdb's copy holds only in-frame clones and misses some; the assay was immunoSEQ multiplex PCR. The table records approximately 1.1 million clones, roughly 74% of them present only once. Healthy and HIV-negative, the adult donors had no recent acute infections or vaccinations. In the CD4+ fraction, cells were divided into CD45RA+ naive and CD45RA-negative memory subsets. In the case of this clone: Its antigen is not identified.

Trimming took off 7 bases at V and 5 bases at J, with 20 bases between the two ends. The CDR3 is 15 amino acids. CDR1 MDHEN and CDR2 SYDVKM come from the germline V gene. The chain is built from TRBV28 and TRBJ1-2, with a weak D call TRBD1 (5 bases). The sequence was collected from a man younger than 35 in good health. Some clones in this sample may be carry-over from other donors' samples. What was sequenced was memory CD4+ T cells from PBMCs. Subset given: CD45RA-negative fraction. For the CDR3, the DNA is TGTGCCAGCATCACGGGGGTGCTGGGGGGGTATGGCTACACCTTC. Translated, it gives CASITGVLGGYGYTF.